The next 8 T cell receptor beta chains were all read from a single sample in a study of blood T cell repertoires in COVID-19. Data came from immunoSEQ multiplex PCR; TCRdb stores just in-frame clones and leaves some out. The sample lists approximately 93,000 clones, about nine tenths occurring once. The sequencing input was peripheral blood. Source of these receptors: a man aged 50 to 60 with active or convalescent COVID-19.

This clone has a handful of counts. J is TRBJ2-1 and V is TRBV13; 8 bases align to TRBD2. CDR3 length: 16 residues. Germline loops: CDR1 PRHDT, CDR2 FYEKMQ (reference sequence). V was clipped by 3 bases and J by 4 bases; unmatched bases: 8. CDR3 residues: CASSFRDSGNYNEQFF. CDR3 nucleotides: TGTGCCAGCAGCTTCCGCGATAGCGGGAATTACAATGAGCAGTTCTTC.

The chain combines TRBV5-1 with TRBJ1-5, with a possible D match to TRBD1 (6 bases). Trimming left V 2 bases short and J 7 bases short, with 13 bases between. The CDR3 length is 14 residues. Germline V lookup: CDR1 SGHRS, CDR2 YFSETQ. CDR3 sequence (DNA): TGCGCCAGCAGCTTAGGGACATCCAGCCAGCCCCAGCATTTT. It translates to CASSLGTSSQPQHF.

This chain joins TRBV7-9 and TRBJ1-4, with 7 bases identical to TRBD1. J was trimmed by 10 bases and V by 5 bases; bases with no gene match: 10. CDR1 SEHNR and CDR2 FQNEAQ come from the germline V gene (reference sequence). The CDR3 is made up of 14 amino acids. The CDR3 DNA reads TGTGCCAGCAGCCTAAGACAGGGATCAGGAAAACTGTTTTTT. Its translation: CASSLRQGSGKLFF.

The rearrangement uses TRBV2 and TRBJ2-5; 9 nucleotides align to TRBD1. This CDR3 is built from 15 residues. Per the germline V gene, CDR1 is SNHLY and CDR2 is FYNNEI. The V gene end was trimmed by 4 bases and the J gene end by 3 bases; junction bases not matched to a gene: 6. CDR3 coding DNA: TGTGCCAGCAGTGGCCAGACAGGGGGGAAAGAGACCCAGTACTTC. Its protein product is CASSGQTGGKETQYF.

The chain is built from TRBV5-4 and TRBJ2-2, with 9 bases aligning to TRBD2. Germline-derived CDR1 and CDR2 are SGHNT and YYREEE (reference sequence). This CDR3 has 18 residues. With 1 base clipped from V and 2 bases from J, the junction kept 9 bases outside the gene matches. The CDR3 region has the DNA TGTGCCAGCAGCTTGAGGGTAGCGGGAGTTGGAAACACCGGGGAGCTGTTTTTT. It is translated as CASSLRVAGVGNTGELFF.

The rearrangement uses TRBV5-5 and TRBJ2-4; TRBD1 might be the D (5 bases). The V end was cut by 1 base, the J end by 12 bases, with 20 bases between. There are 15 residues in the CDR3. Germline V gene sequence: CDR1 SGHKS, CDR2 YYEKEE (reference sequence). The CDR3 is CASSLPTGGLFGQYF. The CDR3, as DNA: TGTGCCAGCAGCTTGCCCACAGGTGGGCTTTTCGGTCAGTACTTC.

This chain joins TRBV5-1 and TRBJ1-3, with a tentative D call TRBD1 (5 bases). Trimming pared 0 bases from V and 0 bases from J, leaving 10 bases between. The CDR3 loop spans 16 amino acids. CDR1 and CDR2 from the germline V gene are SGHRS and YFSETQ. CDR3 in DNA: TGCGCCAGCAGCTTGGGGGCCGACAGCTCTGGAAACACCATATATTTT. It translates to CASSLGADSSGNTIYF.

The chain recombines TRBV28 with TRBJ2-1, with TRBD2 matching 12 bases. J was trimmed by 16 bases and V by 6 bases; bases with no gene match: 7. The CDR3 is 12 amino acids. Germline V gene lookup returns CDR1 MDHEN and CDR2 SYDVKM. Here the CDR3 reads CASRKGLAGNFF. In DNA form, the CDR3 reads TGTGCCAGCAGGAAAGGACTAGCGGGAAATTTCTTC.